These T cell receptor beta chains were read from a single sample in a study of beta chain features in type 1 diabetes. Clones were sequenced by immunoSEQ multiplex PCR, and TCRdb holds only the in-frame ones, with some missing. The sample shows 300,000 to 450,000 clones, around a tenth of them seen only once. The material sequenced was central memory CD4+ T cells from blood. These receptors were collected from a young man with type 1 diabetes. Both conserved end residues are part of each CDR3. A D gene is named only where the DNA matches it firmly. Not every row has a clone size; where given, it reads once, few, many or a size class.

>TRBD1|TRBV5-1|TRBJ1-4|NA
TGCGCCAGCAGCAACAGGGGGCGGGATGAAAAACTGTTTTTT
CASSNRGRDEKLFF
>TRBD2|TRBV7-2|TRBJ2-2|NA
TGTGCCAGCAGCTCGACTAGCGGGAGCGCTATACGGGGGGAGCTGTTTTTT
CASSSTSGSAIRGELFF
>TRBD2|TRBV28|TRBJ2-7|NA
TGTGCCAGCAGATCCTTTATAGCGGGAGTCCACGAGCAGTACTTC
CASRSFIAGVHEQYF
>NA|TRBV11-3|TRBJ2-3|NA
TGTGCCAGCAGCCCGGGGTTGGTGGGAGGAACAGATACGCAGTATTTT
CASSPGLVGGTDTQYF
>TRBD2|TRBV6-5|TRBJ2-7|NA
TGTGCCAGCAGTCCCCGACTAGCGGGACGGAACGAGCAGTACTTC
CASSPRLAGRNEQYF
>TRBD1|TRBV5-1|TRBJ2-7|NA
TGCGCCAGCAGCTTGGCGGGGCAGGGGGCAACCGAGCAGTACTTC
CASSLAGQGATEQYF
>NA|TRBV7-6|TRBJ2-7|NA
TGTGCCAGCAGCTTACGAGAGAGTGTGTCTAGCGCCCACTACGAGCAGTACTTC
CASSLRESVSSAHYEQYF
>NA|TRBV30|TRBJ2-3|few
TGTGCCTGGAGTGTAGGTCAGTTAGACCCAGATACGCAGTATTTT
CAWSVGQLDPDTQYF
>TRBD1|TRBV2|TRBJ1-1|many
TGTGCCAGCAGTTGGGACAGGGGGAACACTGAAGCTTTCTTT
CASSWDRGNTEAFF
>TRBD1|TRBV18|TRBJ1-5|few
TGTGCCAGCTCACCCACGACAGGGGGAGATCAGCCCCAGCATTTT
CASSPTTGGDQPQHF
>NA|TRBV10-3|TRBJ2-1|many
TGTGCCATCAGTGTTCGCGGTGACCCCCAGAGGAGCTCCTACAATGAGCAGTTCTTC
CAISVRGDPQRSSYNEQFF
>NA|TRBV11-1|TRBJ2-6|few
TGTGCCAGCAGCTTAGTCGAAGGTGGGGCCAACGTCCTGACTTTC
CASSLVEGGANVLTF
>NA|TRBV28|TRBJ1-2|few
TGTGCCAGCAGTTCTACCGGGACACTCTCTGGCTACACCTTC
CASSSTGTLSGYTF
>NA|TRBV6-6|TRBJ2-7|NA
TGTGCCAGCAGTTATGGTCACAACGAGCAGTACTTC
CASSYGHNEQYF
>NA|TRBV6-6|TRBJ1-5|NA
TGTGCCAGCACACAGGGTTTGGGGCAGCCCCAGCATTTT
CASTQGLGQPQHF
>NA|TRBV7-2|TRBJ1-1|NA
TGTGCCAGCAGCTTAGAAGGGTTTGATACTGAAGCTTTCTTT
CASSLEGFDTEAFF
>TRBD1|TRBV7-8|TRBJ1-5|few
TGTGCCAGCAGCTTACGGGACAGGGGATATAGCAATCAGCCCCAGCATTTT
CASSLRDRGYSNQPQHF
>TRBD2|TRBV11-2|TRBJ2-5|few
TGTGCCAGCAGAACCGGGACTAGCGGGACGCAGACCCAGTACTTC
CASRTGTSGTQTQYF
>NA|TRBV11-2|TRBJ2-7|NA
TGTGCCAGCAGCCCGCCGTCCGATCGGCCCTCAACCTACGAGCAGTACTTC
CASSPPSDRPSTYEQYF
>NA|TRBV7-2|TRBJ2-7|NA
TGTGCCAGCAGCTTGTCCACAGATCACTACGAGCAGTACTTC
CASSLSTDHYEQYF
>NA|TRBV9|TRBJ1-5|NA
TGTGCCAGCAGCCCCCTTGGAGGGACCAATCAGCCCCAGCATTTT
CASSPLGGTNQPQHF
>TRBD1|TRBV6-6|TRBJ2-1|few
TGTGCCAGCAGGCGAACAGGGGCTAATGAGCAGTTCTTC
CASRRTGANEQFF
>NA|TRBV6-1|TRBJ2-7|many
TGTGCCAGCAGTGAACGCCCGGAGGGCTACGAGCAGTACTTC
CASSERPEGYEQYF
>TRBD1|TRBV6-6|TRBJ1-2|NA
TGTGCCAGCACCTACGGCGTCGGCCAGGGGGCCGGCGGCTACACCTTC
CASTYGVGQGAGGYTF
>TRBD2|TRBV5-4|TRBJ2-5|few
TGTGCCAGCAGATGGGGACTAGCGGTACAAGAGACCCAGTACTTC
CASRWGLAVQETQYF
>NA|TRBV28|TRBJ2-2|NA
TGTGCCAGCAGCCCTGCAGGGCGAAACACCGGGGAGCTGTTTTTT
CASSPAGRNTGELFF
>NA|TRBV28|TRBJ1-4|NA
TGTGCCAGCAGTTTGGGGAGAGGGGATGAAAAACTGTTTTTT
CASSLGRGDEKLFF
>NA|TRBV7-9|TRBJ1-4|NA
TGTGCCAGCAGCTCCTTGGGTCAGGGGAGTAATGAAAAACTGTTTTTT
CASSSLGQGSNEKLFF
>NA|TRBV7-2|TRBJ1-2|NA
TGTGCCAGCAGCTTATCGCACTTCTATGGCTACACCTTC
CASSLSHFYGYTF
>NA|TRBV10-3|TRBJ1-1|few
TGTGCCATCAGTGTAACCGGGCGGGGCACTGAAGCTTTCTTT
CAISVTGRGTEAFF
>TRBD2|TRBV5-4|TRBJ2-1|NA
TGTGCCAGCAGCTCCAAGACTAGCGGGGCCTACAATGAGCAGTTCTTC
CASSSKTSGAYNEQFF
>NA|TRBV28|TRBJ2-7|NA
TGTGCCAGCAGTTTTCCCCTAGGGGAGCAGTACTTC
CASSFPLGEQYF
>NA|TRBV11-2|TRBJ1-1|NA
TGTGCCAGCAGCTCAGCCCGGGCCGAAACTGAAGCTTTCTTT
CASSSARAETEAFF
>TRBD1|TRBV18|TRBJ1-1|few
TGTGCCAGCTCGATAACTGGACAGGGCACTGAAGCTTTCTTT
CASSITGQGTEAFF
>TRBD1|TRBV5-1|TRBJ1-4|few
TGCGCCAGCAGCGGACGGACAGGCATGTATGAAAAACTGTTTTTT
CASSGRTGMYEKLFF
>TRBD2|TRBV7-9|TRBJ2-1|many
TGTGCCAGCAGCGGAGGGACTAGCGGGAACTACAATGAGCAGTTCTTC
CASSGGTSGNYNEQFF
>NA|TRBV6-6|TRBJ1-2|NA
TGTGCCAGCAGATCAGGGCCCCCTAACTATGGCTACACCTTC
CASRSGPPNYGYTF
>TRBD2|TRBV7-2|TRBJ2-1|NA
TGTGCCAGCAGCTTCGGGACTAGCGGGATTGGTGAGCAGTTCTTC
CASSFGTSGIGEQFF
>NA|TRBV7-2|TRBJ2-7|NA
TGTGCCAGCAGCCGCCTTCCAACGGGAGTAGCCGAGCAGTACTTC
CASSRLPTGVAEQYF
>NA|TRBV27|TRBJ2-5|NA
TGTGCCAGCAGCCGCAAACTGTACCAAGAGACCCAGTACTTC
CASSRKLYQETQYF
>TRBD2|TRBV5-1|TRBJ2-3|few
TGCGCCAGTGCCGCCGGGCTAGCGGGTACCACAGATACGCAGTATTTT
CASAAGLAGTTDTQYF
>TRBD2|TRBV28|TRBJ2-1|NA
TGTGCCAGTACCGGGGAGGGTGAGCAGTTCTTC
CASTGEGEQFF
>NA|TRBV5-6|TRBJ2-7|NA
TGTGCCAGCAGCTTCGGGCTTGGCGAGCAGTACTTC
CASSFGLGEQYF
>TRBD2|TRBV4-2|TRBJ2-1|NA
TGTGCCAGCAGCCAAGGGCCTAGCGGGAACAATGAGCAGTTCTTC
CASSQGPSGNNEQFF
>NA|TRBV7-2|TRBJ2-2|NA
TGTGCCAGCAGCTTAGGGCAGCTTGCGGAGCTGTTTTTT
CASSLGQLAELFF
>NA|TRBV10-3|TRBJ1-1|NA
TGTGCCATCAGTCAACAGGGAGAAGCTTTCTTT
CAISQQGEAFF
>NA|TRBV5-8|TRBJ2-1|few
TGTGCCAGCAGCTTGTACGGTGAGCAGTTCTTC
CASSLYGEQFF
>TRBD1|TRBV18|TRBJ1-5|few
TGTGCCAGCTCACGAGCGGCGGCGGGGACAGGGCATCAGCCCCAGCATTTT
CASSRAAAGTGHQPQHF
>NA|TRBV19|TRBJ1-2|few
TGTGCCAGTAGAAGGGATGGCTACACCTTC
CASRRDGYTF
>NA|TRBV5-1|TRBJ2-7|few
TGCGCCAGCAGCTTTGGGCTAGTTAACTACGAGCAGTACTTC
CASSFGLVNYEQYF
>NA|TRBV7-9|TRBJ2-1|few
TGTGCCAGCAGCTCCTCGGGTTATGAGCAGTTCTTC
CASSSSGYEQFF
>TRBD1|TRBV28|TRBJ1-5|NA
TGTGCCAGCAGGCTGGGGACAGGGGATAGCAATCAGCCCCAGCATTTT
CASRLGTGDSNQPQHF
>TRBD1|TRBV5-1|TRBJ2-5|NA
TGCGCCAGCAGTCACGGACAGGGAGAGGGGGAGACCCAGTACTTC
CASSHGQGEGETQYF
>NA|TRBV28|TRBJ1-2|NA
TGTGCCAGCAGTTTAGGACGGGGGTATGGCTACACCTTC
CASSLGRGYGYTF
>TRBD1|TRBV30|TRBJ1-2|NA
TGTGCCTGGAGCCCTTCAGGGGGCAGAGACTACACCTTC
CAWSPSGGRDYTF